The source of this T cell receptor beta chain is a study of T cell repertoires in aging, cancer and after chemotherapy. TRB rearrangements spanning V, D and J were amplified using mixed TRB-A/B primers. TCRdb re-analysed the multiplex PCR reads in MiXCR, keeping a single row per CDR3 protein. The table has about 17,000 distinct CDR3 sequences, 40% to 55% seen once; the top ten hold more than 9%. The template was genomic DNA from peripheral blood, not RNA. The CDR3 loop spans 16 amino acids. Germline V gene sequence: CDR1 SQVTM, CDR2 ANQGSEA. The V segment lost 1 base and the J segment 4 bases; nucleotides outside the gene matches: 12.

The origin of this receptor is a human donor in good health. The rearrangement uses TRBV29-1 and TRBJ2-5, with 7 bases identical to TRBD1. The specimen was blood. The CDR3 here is CSVEGQRGLYGETQYF. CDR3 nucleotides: TGCAGCGTTGAAGGTCAAAGGGGGCTTTATGGAGAGACCCAGTACTTC.